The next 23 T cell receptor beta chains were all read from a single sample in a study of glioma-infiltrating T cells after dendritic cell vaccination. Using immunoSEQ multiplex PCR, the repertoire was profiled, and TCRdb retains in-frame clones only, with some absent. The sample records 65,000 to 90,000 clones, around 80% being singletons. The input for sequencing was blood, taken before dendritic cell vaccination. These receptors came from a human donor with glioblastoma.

CDR3 nucleotide sequence: TGTGCCATCACCAGACAGGGGGACACTGAAGCTTTCTTT. Protein: CAITRQGDTEAFF. J is TRBJ1-1 and V is TRBV10-3; 9 nucleotides agree with TRBD1. Germline trimming cut 7 bases from V and 3 bases from J; bases unmatched to any gene: 3. This CDR3 is 13 amino acids long. Germline CDR1 and CDR2: ENHRY and SYGVKD.

The CDR3 bases are TGTGCCATCAGTGGTGGGACAGGGACCTACGAGCAGTACGTC. It yields the protein CAISGGTGTYEQYV. The rearrangement joins TRBV10-3 to TRBJ2-7, with TRBD1 matching over 9 bases. V gave up 4 bases and J gave up 2 bases; unmatched junction bases: 3. Germline V gene data show CDR1 as ENHRY and CDR2 as SYGVKD. CDR3 length: 14 amino acids.

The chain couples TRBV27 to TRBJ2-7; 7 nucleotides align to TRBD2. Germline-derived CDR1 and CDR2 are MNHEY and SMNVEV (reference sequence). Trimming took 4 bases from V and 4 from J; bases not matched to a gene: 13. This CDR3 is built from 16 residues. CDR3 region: CASSSPLSGRKYEQYF. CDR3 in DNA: TGTGCCAGCAGTTCCCCTCTTTCCGGGAGGAAATACGAGCAGTACTTC.

The CDR3 is CASSIQGGRNQPQHF. For the CDR3, the DNA is TGTGCCAGCAGCATACAGGGCGGACGCAATCAGCCCCAGCATTTT. V gene TRBV11-2 combines with J gene TRBJ1-5, with D maybe TRBD1 (6 bases). Germline values: CDR1 SGHAT, CDR2 FQNNGV. The CDR3 extends over 15 amino acids. V was trimmed by 5 bases and J by 2 bases, leaving 13 bases between them.

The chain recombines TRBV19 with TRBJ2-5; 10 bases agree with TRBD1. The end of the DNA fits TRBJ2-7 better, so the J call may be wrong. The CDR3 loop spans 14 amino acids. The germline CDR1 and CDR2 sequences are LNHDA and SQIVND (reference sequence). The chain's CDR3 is CASSMTGGTYEQYF. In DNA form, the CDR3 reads TGTGCCAGTAGTATGACAGGGGGCACCTACGAGCAGTACTTC.

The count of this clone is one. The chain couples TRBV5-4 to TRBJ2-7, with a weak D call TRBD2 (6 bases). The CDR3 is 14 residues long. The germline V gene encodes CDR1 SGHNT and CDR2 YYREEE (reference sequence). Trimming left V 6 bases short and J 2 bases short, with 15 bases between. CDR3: CASNPRGGAYEQYF. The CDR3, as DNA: TGTGCCAGCAACCCCCGGGGAGGAGCCTACGAGCAGTACTTC.

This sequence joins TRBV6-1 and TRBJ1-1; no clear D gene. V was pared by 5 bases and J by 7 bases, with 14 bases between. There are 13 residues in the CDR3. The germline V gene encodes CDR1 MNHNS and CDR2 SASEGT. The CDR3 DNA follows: TGTGCCAGCAGTACTAATAGTTATCTTGAAGCTTTCTTT. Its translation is CASSTNSYLEAFF.

CDR3 region: CASSRGTSTSTDTQYF. The CDR3 DNA is TGTGCCAGCAGCCGGGGGACTAGCACTTCCACAGATACGCAGTATTTT. The chain has TRBV5-4 and TRBJ2-3; TRBD2 matches 9 bases. Germline CDR1 reads SGHNT; CDR2 reads YYREEE (reference sequence). V shed 4 bases, J shed 2 bases, and the junction held 8 bases outside the gene matches. The CDR3 length is 16 residues.

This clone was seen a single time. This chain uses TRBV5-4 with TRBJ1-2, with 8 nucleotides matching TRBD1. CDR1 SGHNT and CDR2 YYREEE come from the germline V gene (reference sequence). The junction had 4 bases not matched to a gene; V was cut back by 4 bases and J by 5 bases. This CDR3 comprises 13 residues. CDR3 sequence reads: CASSQGQDYGYTF. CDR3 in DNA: TGTGCCAGCAGCCAGGGACAGGATTATGGCTACACCTTC.

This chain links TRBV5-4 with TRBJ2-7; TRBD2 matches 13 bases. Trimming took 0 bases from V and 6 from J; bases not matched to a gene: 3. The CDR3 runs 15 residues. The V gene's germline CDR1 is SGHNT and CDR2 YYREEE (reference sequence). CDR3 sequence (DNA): TGTGCCAGCAGCTTGGATACTAGCGGGAGGGTCGAGCAGTACGTC. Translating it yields CASSLDTSGRVEQYV.

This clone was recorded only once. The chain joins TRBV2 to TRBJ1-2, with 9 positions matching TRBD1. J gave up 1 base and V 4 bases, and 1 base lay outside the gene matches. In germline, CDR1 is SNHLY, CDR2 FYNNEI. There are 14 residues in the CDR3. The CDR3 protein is CASSGQGVNYGYTF. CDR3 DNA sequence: TGTGCCAGCAGTGGACAGGGGGTTAACTATGGCTACACCTTC.

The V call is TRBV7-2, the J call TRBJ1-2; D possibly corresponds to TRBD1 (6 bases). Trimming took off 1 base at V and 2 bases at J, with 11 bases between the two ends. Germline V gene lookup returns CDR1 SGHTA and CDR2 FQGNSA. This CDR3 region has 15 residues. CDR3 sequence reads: CASSLDPGVNYGYTF. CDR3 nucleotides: TGTGCCAGCAGCTTAGATCCAGGGGTCAACTATGGCTACACCTTC.

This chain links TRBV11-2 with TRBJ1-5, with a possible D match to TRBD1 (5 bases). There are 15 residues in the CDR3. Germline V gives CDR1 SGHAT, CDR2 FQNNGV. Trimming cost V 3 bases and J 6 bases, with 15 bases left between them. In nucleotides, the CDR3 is TGTGCCAGCAGCTTGGGACCGGAGGGGTCTCAGCCCCAGCATTTT. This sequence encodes CASSLGPEGSQPQHF.

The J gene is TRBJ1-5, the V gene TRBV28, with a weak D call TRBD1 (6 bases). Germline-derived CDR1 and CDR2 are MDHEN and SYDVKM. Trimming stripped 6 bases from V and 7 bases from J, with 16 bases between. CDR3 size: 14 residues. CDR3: CASSPPQGWQPQHF. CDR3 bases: TGTGCCAGCAGCCCACCACAGGGTTGGCAGCCCCAGCATTTT. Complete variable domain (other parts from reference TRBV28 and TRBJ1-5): DVKVTQSSRYLVKRTGEKVFLECVQDMDHENMFWYRQDPGLGLRLIYFSYDVKMKEKGDIPEGYSVSREKKERFSLILESASTNQTSMYLCASSPPQGWQPQHFGDGTRLSIL.

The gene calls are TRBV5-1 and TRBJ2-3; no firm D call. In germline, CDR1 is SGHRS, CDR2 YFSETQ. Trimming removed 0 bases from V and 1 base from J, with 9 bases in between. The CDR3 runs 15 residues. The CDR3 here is CASSLGASGTDTQYF. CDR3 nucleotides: TGCGCCAGCAGCTTGGGAGCGAGCGGCACAGATACGCAGTATTTT.

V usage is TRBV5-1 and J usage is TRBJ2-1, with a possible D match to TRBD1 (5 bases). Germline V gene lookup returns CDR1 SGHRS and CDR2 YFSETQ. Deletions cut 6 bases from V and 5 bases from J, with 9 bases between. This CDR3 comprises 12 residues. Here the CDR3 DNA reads TGCGCCAGCAAGGAAGGGGACAATGAGCAGTTCTTC. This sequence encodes CASKEGDNEQFF.

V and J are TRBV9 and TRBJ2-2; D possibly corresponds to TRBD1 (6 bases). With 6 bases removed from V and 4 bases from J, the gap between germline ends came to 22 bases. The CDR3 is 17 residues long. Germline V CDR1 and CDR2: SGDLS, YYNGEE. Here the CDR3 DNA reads TGTGCCAGCACCAAGTTACAGGGTCAACCACCCACCGGGGAGCTGTTTTTT. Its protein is CASTKLQGQPPTGELFF. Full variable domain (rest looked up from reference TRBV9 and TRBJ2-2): DSGVTQTPKHLITATGQRVTLRCSPRSGDLSVYWYQQSLDQGLQFLIQYYNGEERAKGNILERFSAQQFPDLHSELNLSSLELGDSALYFCASTKLQGQPPTGELFFGEGSRLTVL.

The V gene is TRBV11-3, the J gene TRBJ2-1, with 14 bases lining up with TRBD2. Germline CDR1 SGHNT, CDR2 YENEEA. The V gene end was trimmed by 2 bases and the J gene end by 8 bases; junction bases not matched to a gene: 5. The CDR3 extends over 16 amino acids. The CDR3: CASSLTGTSGRHEQFF. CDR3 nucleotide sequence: TGTGCCAGCAGCTTAACCGGGACTAGCGGGAGACATGAGCAGTTCTTC. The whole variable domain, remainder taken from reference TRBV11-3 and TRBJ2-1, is EAGVVQSPRYKIIEKKQPVAFWCNPISGHNTLYWYLQNLGQGPELLIRYENEEAVDDSQLPKDRFSAERLKGVDSTLKIQPAELGDSAVYLCASSLTGTSGRHEQFFGPGTRLTVL.

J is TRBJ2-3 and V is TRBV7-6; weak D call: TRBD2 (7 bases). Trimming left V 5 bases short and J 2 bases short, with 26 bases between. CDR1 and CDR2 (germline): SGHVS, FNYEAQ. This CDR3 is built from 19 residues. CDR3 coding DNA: TGTGCCAGCAGCCCAAGGGTACGGGGGGCTAAGCTGAACACAGATACGCAGTATTTT. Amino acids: CASSPRVRGAKLNTDTQYF. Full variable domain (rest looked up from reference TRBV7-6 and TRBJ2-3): GAGVSQSPRYKVTKRGQDVALRCDPISGHVSLYWYRQALGQGPEFLTYFNYEAQQDKSGLPNDRFSAERPEGSISTLTIQRTEQRDSAMYRCASSPRVRGAKLNTDTQYFGPGTRLTVL.

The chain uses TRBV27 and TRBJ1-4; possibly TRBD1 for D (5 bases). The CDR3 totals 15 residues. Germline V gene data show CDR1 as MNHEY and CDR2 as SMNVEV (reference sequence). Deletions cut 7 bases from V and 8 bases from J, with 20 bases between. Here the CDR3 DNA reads TGTGCCAGCACTTTGGCGGGGAGGGGTAACGAAAAACTGTTTTTT. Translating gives CASTLAGRGNEKLFF.

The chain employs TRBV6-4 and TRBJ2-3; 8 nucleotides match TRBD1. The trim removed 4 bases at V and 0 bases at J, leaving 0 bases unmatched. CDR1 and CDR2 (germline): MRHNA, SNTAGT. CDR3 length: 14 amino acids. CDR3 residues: CASSGTGSTDTQYF. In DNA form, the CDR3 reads TGTGCCAGCAGTGGGACAGGGAGCACAGATACGCAGTATTTT.

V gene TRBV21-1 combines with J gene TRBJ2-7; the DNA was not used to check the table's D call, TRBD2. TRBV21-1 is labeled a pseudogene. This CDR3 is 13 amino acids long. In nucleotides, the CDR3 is TGTGCCAGCAGCAAATTCCCCTTCTACGAGCAGTACTTC. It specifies CASSKFPFYEQYF.

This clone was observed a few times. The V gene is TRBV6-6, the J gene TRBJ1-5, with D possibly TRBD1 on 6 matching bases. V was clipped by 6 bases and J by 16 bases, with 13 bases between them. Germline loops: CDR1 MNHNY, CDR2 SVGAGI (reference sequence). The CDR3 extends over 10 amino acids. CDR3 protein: CASSGQNEHF. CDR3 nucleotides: TGTGCCAGCAGCGGACAGAATGAACATTTT.